Below, 26 T cell receptor beta chains from the same sample are listed, as sequenced in a study of CD8 T cells in ankylosing spondylitis. From the 5' RACE reads, TCRdb called clonotypes with MiXCR, one entry per CDR3 protein. The sample yields roughly 100,000 distinct CDR3 sequences, about 8% seen once. Sequenced sample: blood, either unsorted or a sorted T cell fraction (not recorded which). These receptors were obtained from a male donor with ankylosing spondylitis or in good health (not recorded which).

This clonotype was seen many times. The V gene is TRBV3-1, the J gene TRBJ2-5; D is unresolved. Per germline, CDR1 LGHDT and CDR2 YNNKEL (reference sequence). The CDR3 is 15 residues long. The V end was cut by 5 bases, the J end by 5 bases, with 18 bases between. The CDR3 DNA reads as TGTGCCAGCAGCTCCGACCCCAGATTGCGGGAGACCCAGTACTTC. It yields the protein CASSSDPRLRETQYF.

Ten or more counts support this clonotype. V and J are TRBV18 and TRBJ2-1, with D possibly matching TRBD2 (5 bases). This CDR3 is built from 15 residues. V was trimmed by 0 bases and J by 8 bases, leaving 14 bases between them. CDR1 is KGHSH and CDR2 is LQKENI in the germline V gene. The CDR3 loop is CASSPPEVLAHEQFF. In DNA form, the CDR3 reads TGTGCCAGCTCACCACCGGAGGTCCTTGCCCATGAGCAGTTCTTC.

In this sample, this clonotype turned up many times. The chain carries TRBV5-6 and TRBJ1-4; TRBD1 is a possible D gene (5 bases). The CDR3 has 14 amino acids. Trimming took 2 bases from V and 8 from J, leaving 13 bases between them. CDR1 and CDR2 (germline): SGHDT, YYEEEE. The CDR3 spells CASSFGTATEKLFF. CDR3 sequence (DNA): TGTGCCAGCAGCTTCGGGACCGCCACCGAAAAACTGTTTTTT.

This clonotype was seen more than once but under ten times. This chain connects TRBV5-6 to TRBJ2-3; 7 bases line up with TRBD2. The CDR3 has 17 residues. Germline V gives CDR1 SGHDT, CDR2 YYEEEE. Trimming cost V 4 bases and J 4 bases; bases outside gene matches: 15. Written as DNA, the CDR3 is TGTGCCAGCAGCAGGGCCGGGACTACGCTGACTTCAGATACGCAGTATTTT. Its protein product is CASSRAGTTLTSDTQYF.

The sample holds many counts of this clonotype. This chain joins TRBV4-1 and TRBJ2-2; no definite D call. Trimming cost V 1 base and J 5 bases, with 8 bases left between them. The CDR3 is made up of 14 amino acids. Per germline, CDR1 MGHRA and CDR2 YSYEKL. The DNA for the CDR3 is TGCGCCAGCAGCCAAGGGTACCGAACCGGGGAGCTGTTTTTT. Encoded protein: CASSQGYRTGELFF.

There are many counts of this clonotype. This chain uses TRBV7-9 with TRBJ1-1; 8 bases map to TRBD1. V gave up 5 bases and J gave up 7 bases; unmatched junction bases: 3. The CDR3 covers 12 residues. Germline V gene data show CDR1 as SEHNR and CDR2 as FQNEAQ (reference sequence). CDR3 region: CASSPGTGEAFF. In nucleotides, the CDR3 is TGTGCCAGCAGCCCCGGGACAGGTGAAGCTTTCTTT.

This clonotype was recorded at least ten times. The CDR3, as DNA: TGCGCCAGCAGCTGGCAGGGCGCCACCGGGGAGCTGTTTTTT. This sequence encodes CASSWQGATGELFF. This sequence joins TRBV5-1 and TRBJ2-2, with D tentatively TRBD1 (5 bases). Trimming left V 3 bases short and J 4 bases short, with 10 bases between. Germline V gene sequence: CDR1 SGHRS, CDR2 YFSETQ. This CDR3 contains 14 residues.

This clonotype has a count of ten or more. The chain combines TRBV19 with TRBJ1-2; D is possibly TRBD1 (5 bases). The germline V gene encodes CDR1 LNHDA and CDR2 SQIVND (reference sequence). Trimming removed 5 bases from V and 1 base from J, with 17 bases in between. The CDR3 has 16 residues. CDR3 protein: CASSSPGTPVNYGYTF. As DNA, the CDR3 is TGTGCCAGTAGTTCCCCCGGGACCCCGGTTAACTATGGCTACACCTTC. The variable domain in full, with the rest retrieved from reference TRBV19 and TRBJ1-2, is DGGITQSPKYLFRKEGQNVTLSCEQNLNHDAMYWYRQDPGQGLRLIYYSQIVNDFQKGDIAEGYSVSREKKESFPLTVTSAQKNPTAFYLCASSSPGTPVNYGYTFGSGTRLTVV.

This clonotype appeared many times. The V and J genes are TRBV7-2 and TRBJ2-7; D is unresolved. CDR1 is SGHTA and CDR2 is FQGNSA in the germline V gene. This CDR3 has 15 residues. With 1 base removed from V and 2 bases from J, the gap between germline ends came to 12 bases. The CDR3 spells CASSLDGYSAYEQYF. The CDR3 DNA reads as TGTGCCAGCAGCTTAGACGGATATTCGGCCTACGAGCAGTACTTC.

The gene calls are TRBV6-4 and TRBJ2-1, with 9 bases identical to TRBD1. CDR1 MRHNA and CDR2 SNTAGT come from the germline V gene. CDR3 size: 12 residues. Trimming cost V 6 bases and J 12 bases; bases outside gene matches: 6. The DNA for the CDR3 is TGTGCCAGCAGGAGGGGACAGGGATGGCAGTTCTTC. Protein: CASRRGQGWQFF.

This clonotype turned up a few times. The rearrangement links TRBV5-4 to TRBJ1-4, with D possibly matching TRBD1 (5 bases). This CDR3 is built from 15 residues. Germline V gene sequence: CDR1 SGHNT, CDR2 YYREEE (reference sequence). Trimming took 4 bases from V and 5 from J, leaving 15 bases between them. In DNA, the CDR3 is TGTGCCAGCAGCGCCGGGACGCTGGGGAATGAAAAACTGTTTTTT. Its translation is CASSAGTLGNEKLFF.

This clonotype was observed at least ten times. The V gene is TRBV20-1, the J gene TRBJ2-1; weak D call: TRBD2 (7 bases). V lost 4 bases, J lost 4 bases, and 17 bases lay in between. This CDR3 comprises 15 residues. Germline lookup yields CDR1 DFQATT and CDR2 SNEGSKA (reference sequence). Here the CDR3 reads CSATYVGGPYNEQFF. CDR3 DNA: TGCAGTGCTACCTATGTCGGGGGGCCTTACAATGAGCAGTTCTTC.

Regarding this clonotype: This may arise from a read error, as a much more abundant clone is one base away. V usage is TRBV11-2 and J usage is TRBJ2-1; possibly TRBD1 or TRBD2 for D (5 bases each). This CDR3 comprises 15 residues. V lost 10 bases and J lost 2, with 18 bases in between. Germline V gene data show CDR1 as SGHAT and CDR2 as FQNNGV. The CDR3 loop is CANSFGTETYNEQFF. The DNA of the CDR3 is TGTGCCAACAGTTTTGGGACGGAGACCTACAATGAGCAGTTCTTC.

This clonotype was seen ten or more times. One junction end does not reproduce the germline sequence, and a read error may be involved. The chain employs TRBV12-3 or TRBV12-4 and TRBJ1-2; D possibly corresponds to TRBD1 (5 bases). The CDR3 is 13 amino acids. The CDR3 DNA follows: TGTGCCAGCAGTTCCTTTCCCGGGACTGGCCACACCTTC. This sequence encodes CASSSFPGTGHTF.

This clonotype was seen ten or more times. The CDR3, as DNA: TGTGCCAGTAGTATGGGGACAACTAATGAAAAACTGTTTTTT. It translates to CASSMGTTNEKLFF. The chain combines TRBV19 with TRBJ1-4; D ambiguous. Trimming took 3 bases from V and 0 from J, leaving 5 bases between them. The CDR3 consists of 14 residues. Germline V gene lookup returns CDR1 LNHDA and CDR2 SQIVND (reference sequence).

This clonotype was recorded at least ten times. CDR3 in amino acids: CASSLGPRGSNTQYF. Here the CDR3 DNA reads TGTGCCAGCAGCTTAGGGCCTCGGGGTAGCAATACGCAGTATTTT. V is TRBV11-2 and J is TRBJ2-3, with a tentative D call TRBD2 (5 bases). Looked up from germline, CDR1 is SGHAT and CDR2 is FQNNGV. V lost 1 base, J lost 7 bases, and 15 bases lay in between. The length of the CDR3 is 15 residues.

This clonotype was seen ten or more times. V gene TRBV20-1 combines with J gene TRBJ1-1; D gene uncertain. V dropped 5 bases and J dropped 9 bases, with 13 bases sitting between them. Germline V CDR1 and CDR2: DFQATT, SNEGSKA (reference sequence). This CDR3 region has 11 residues. The CDR3: CSAYTDVKAFF. The DNA for the CDR3 is TGCAGTGCTTACACGGACGTTAAAGCTTTCTTT.

This clonotype was detected ten times or more. This chain uses TRBV4-3 with TRBJ1-3; D call uncertain. The V and J ends lost 0 bases and 2 bases respectively, with 8 bases between them. This CDR3 contains 15 residues. Germline CDR1 and CDR2: LGHNA and YSLEER. The CDR3 loop is CASSQDSGPGNTIYF. The DNA of the CDR3 is TGCGCCAGCAGCCAAGATTCCGGACCTGGAAACACCATATATTTT.

This clonotype was observed many times. This rearrangement joins TRBV6-2 or TRBV6-3 to TRBJ1-1; D might be TRBD1 (5 bases). Germline-derived CDR1 and CDR2 are MNHEY and SVGEGT. Trimming left V 2 bases short and J 5 bases short, with 12 bases between. There are 14 residues in the CDR3. CDR3 coding DNA: TGTGCCAGCAGTTACGTCAGGGCAACGACTGAAGCTTTCTTT. Translated, it gives CASSYVRATTEAFF.

This clonotype was observed many times. This sequence joins TRBV7-9 and TRBJ2-1; TRBD2 matches 10 bases. Per the germline V gene, CDR1 is SEHNR and CDR2 is FQNEAQ (reference sequence). J gave up 15 bases and V 5 bases, and 16 bases lay outside the gene matches. The CDR3 is 15 amino acids. The CDR3 region has the DNA TGTGCCAGCAGCACTCTAGCGGGAGCAAGTGGGTTGGCGTTCTTC. Translated, it gives CASSTLAGASGLAFF.

The chain carries TRBV6-2 or TRBV6-3 and TRBJ1-1; no firm D call. Looked up from germline, CDR1 is MNHEY and CDR2 is SVGEGT. CDR3 length equals 11 residues. Deletions cut 7 bases from V and 6 bases from J, with 9 bases between. This CDR3 reads CASMGHPEAFF. CDR3 coding DNA: TGTGCCAGCATGGGCCACCCTGAAGCTTTCTTT.

This chain uses TRBV7-9 with TRBJ2-5, with D possibly being TRBD1 (6 bases). This CDR3 region has 14 residues. CDR1 and CDR2 from the germline V gene are SEHNR and FQNEAQ (reference sequence). V was clipped by 5 bases and J by 2 bases, with 12 bases between them. The CDR3 DNA is TGTGCCAGCAGCGCAGGGGCCCAGCAAGAGACCCAGTACTTC. Its translation: CASSAGAQQETQYF.

Many counts were recorded for this clonotype. The rearrangement links TRBV5-1 to TRBJ2-3; 13 bases map to TRBD2. There are 19 residues in the CDR3. Trimming took 4 bases from V and 2 from J; bases not matched to a gene: 13. CDR1 is SGHRS and CDR2 is YFSETQ in the germline V gene. Here the CDR3 DNA reads TGCGCCAGCAGCCTCGAAATTGGACTAGCGGGAGAGGTCACAGATACGCAGTATTTT. Translating gives CASSLEIGLAGEVTDTQYF.

This clonotype showed up many times. This sequence joins TRBV10-3 and TRBJ2-2; TRBD2 matches at 10 bases. After removal of 7 bases from V and 1 base from J, the junction contained 0 bases not matched to a gene. CDR3 length: 14 amino acids. Per the germline V gene, CDR1 is ENHRY and CDR2 is SYGVKD. For the CDR3, the DNA is TGTGCCATCACTAGCGGGAGGAACACCGGGGAGCTGTTTTTT. Amino acid sequence: CAITSGRNTGELFF.

This clonotype has ten or more counts. V usage is TRBV6-2 or TRBV6-3 and J usage is TRBJ1-5; 8 positions agree with TRBD1. After removal of 4 bases from V and 2 bases from J, the junction contained 4 bases not matched to a gene. The CDR3 loop spans 15 amino acids. Per the germline V gene, CDR1 is MNHEY and CDR2 is SVGEGT. The CDR3 coding sequence is TGTGCCAGCAGTTCAGGGGGCGCGGGCAATCAGCCCCAGCATTTT. Protein product: CASSSGGAGNQPQHF.

This clonotype was picked up many times. Here the CDR3 reads CASSPIGLAVDTQYF. In DNA, the CDR3 is TGCGCCAGCAGCCCTATAGGACTAGCGGTAGATACGCAGTATTTT. The chain recombines TRBV4-1 with TRBJ2-3; 10 bases are a match to TRBD2. Losses at the gene ends were 4 bases for V and 5 bases for J; bases not matched to a gene: 6. The CDR3 is 15 residues long. Germline CDR1 MGHRA, CDR2 YSYEKL.